This entry lists 25 T cell receptor beta chains sequenced from one sample in a study of beta chain features in type 1 diabetes. cDNA synthesis used the whole RNA isolate, giving expressed TCRB sequences. Profiling relied on immunoSEQ multiplex PCR, and the TCRdb table lists in-frame clones only, not all of them. The sample lists 860,000 or so clones, 17% occurring once. The sequenced material came from naive CD4+ T cells from blood. These receptors were obtained from a woman aged 18 to 35 in good health.

The genes are TRBV4-3 and TRBJ2-2, with TRBD2 matching 7 bases. Trimming took 3 bases from V and 6 from J; bases not matched to a gene: 10. The CDR3 is 16 amino acids. Germline CDR1 and CDR2: LGHNA and YSLEER. CDR3 loop: CASSHRAGVGAGELFF. Here the CDR3 DNA reads TGCGCCAGCAGCCATCGGGCGGGAGTGGGGGCCGGGGAGCTGTTTTTT.

V is TRBV7-8 and J is TRBJ2-3; 11 positions match TRBD1. The CDR3 has 18 residues. V lost 1 base to trimming and J lost 5 bases; unmatched junction nucleotides: 11. Germline CDR1 is SGHVS and CDR2 is FQNEAQ. Here the CDR3 DNA reads TGTGCCAGCAGCTTAGTTCTGGGGGGACAGGGGGATATAGATACGCAGTATTTT. Encoded protein: CASSLVLGGQGDIDTQYF.

The sample holds a few counts of this clone. The CDR3 spells CASTQGYEQYF. DNA for the CDR3: TGTGCCAGCACCCAGGGGTACGAGCAGTACTTC. This chain connects TRBV28 to TRBJ2-7; D is perhaps TRBD1 (6 bases). V dropped 7 bases and J dropped 4 bases, with 8 bases sitting between them. The CDR3 has 11 amino acids. Germline CDR1 reads MDHEN; CDR2 reads SYDVKM.

The chain has TRBV7-2 and TRBJ2-5; D is perhaps TRBD1 or TRBD2 (5 bases each). Trimming took 1 base from V and 3 from J, leaving 18 bases between them. This CDR3 contains 17 residues. Germline V gene sequence: CDR1 SGHTA, CDR2 FQGNSA. The CDR3, as DNA: TGTGCCAGCAGCTTAGGGATCACCGGGACGGAGAAAGAGACCCAGTACTTC. This sequence encodes CASSLGITGTEKETQYF.

Turning to this clone: The sample contains more than one DNA sequence encoding this CDR3. The J gene is TRBJ1-5, the V gene TRBV2; TRBD1 matches at 9 bases. CDR3 length equals 14 residues. Germline CDR1 SNHLY, CDR2 FYNNEI. J lost 6 bases, V lost 4 bases, and 4 bases had no gene match. CDR3 region: CASSGTGEVQPQHF. In nucleotides, the CDR3 is TGTGCCAGCAGTGGGACAGGGGAAGTTCAGCCCCAGCATTTT. The whole variable domain, filled in from reference TRBV2 and TRBJ1-5, reads EPEVTQTPSHQVTQMGQEVILRCVPISNHLYFYWYRQILGQKVEFLVSFYNNEISEKSEIFDDQFSVERPDGSNFTLKIRSTKLEDSAMYFCASSGTGEVQPQHFGDGTRLSIL.

The chain has TRBV7-9 and TRBJ1-2; D call uncertain. Between the trimmed V and J ends, which lost 5 bases and 5 bases, there was a span of 15 bases. Germline CDR1 SEHNR, CDR2 FQNEAQ (reference sequence). This CDR3 contains 14 residues. CDR3 sequence: CASSQVVTDYGYTF. Written as DNA, the CDR3 is TGTGCCAGCAGCCAAGTCGTCACGGATTATGGCTACACCTTC.

CDR3 sequence reads: CASSSRETSPLFF. In nucleotides, the CDR3 is TGTGCCAGCAGTTCCAGGGAGACTTCCCCTCTGTTTTTT. This chain uses TRBV6-5 with TRBJ1-4, with D maybe TRBD1 (5 bases). The CDR3 runs to 13 residues. The V end lost 4 bases, the J end lost 14 bases, and 17 bases lay between the germline ends. CDR1 is MNHEY and CDR2 is SVGAGI in the germline V gene.

This clone has only a few counts. V and J are TRBV6-5 and TRBJ2-1, with D uncertain. This CDR3 is 15 amino acids long. V was cut by 5 bases and J by 3 bases, with 14 bases left in between. The germline V gene has CDR1 MNHEY and CDR2 SVGAGI. This CDR3 is CASSGQFWDYNEQFF. The CDR3 DNA reads TGTGCCAGCAGTGGCCAATTTTGGGACTACAATGAGCAGTTCTTC.

The CDR3 here is CASSSHSGIDTDTQYF. CDR3 nucleotide sequence: TGTGCCAGTAGTAGTCATAGCGGGATTGATACAGATACGCAGTATTTT. V and J are TRBV19 and TRBJ2-3, with 8 bases aligning to TRBD2. The CDR3 spans 16 residues. The V gene's germline CDR1 is LNHDA and CDR2 SQIVND (reference sequence). The V gene end was trimmed by 4 bases and the J gene end by 3 bases; junction bases not matched to a gene: 9.

This clone occurred a few times. The chain uses TRBV11-2 and TRBJ2-5; D is uncertain. Germline CDR1 and CDR2: SGHAT and FQNNGV. This CDR3 is built from 15 residues. V lost 5 bases and J lost 1, with 14 bases in between. As DNA, the CDR3 is TGTGCCAGCAGCGATATCGGAATATCCCAAGAGACCCAGTACTTC. Translating it yields CASSDIGISQETQYF.

This clone was detected only a few times. This sequence joins TRBV5-1 and TRBJ1-4; 7 nucleotides agree with TRBD1. Germline CDR1 is SGHRS and CDR2 is YFSETQ. V trimming: 3 bases; J trimming: 0 bases; junction bases outside the gene matches: 2. The CDR3 consists of 15 residues. CDR3 coding DNA: TGCGCCAGCAGCTCTCAGGGGGCAACTAATGAAAAACTGTTTTTT. The encoded protein is CASSSQGATNEKLFF.

The table lists this clone with a few counts. The rearrangement uses TRBV25-1 and TRBJ2-1; 12 bases line up with TRBD1. V shed 4 bases and J 6 bases; nucleotides not matched to a gene: 10. Germline CDR1 reads MGHDK; CDR2 reads SYGVNS. The CDR3 is 17 residues long. The DNA for the CDR3 is TGTGCCAGCAGTGTGGACCCGGGGACAGGGGGCCTCAATGAGCAGTTCTTC. Residues: CASSVDPGTGGLNEQFF.

This clone turned up a few times. The chain carries TRBV7-3 and TRBJ2-7; D is undetermined. Germline V CDR1 and CDR2: SGHTA, FQGTGA. This CDR3 spans 13 amino acids. The V gene lost 3 bases and the J gene lost 6 bases, with 12 bases spanning the gap. The CDR3: CASSFSQSSEQYF. The CDR3 DNA follows: TGTGCCAGCAGCTTTAGCCAGTCGTCCGAGCAGTACTTC.

The rearrangement joins TRBV25-1 to TRBJ2-2; D may be TRBD1 (6 bases). In germline, CDR1 is MGHDK, CDR2 SYGVNS. There are 15 residues in the CDR3. Deletions cut 2 bases from V and 5 bases from J, with 12 bases between. The CDR3 reads CASSEGGGKTGELFF. DNA of the CDR3: TGTGCCAGCAGTGAAGGTGGGGGCAAAACCGGGGAGCTGTTTTTT.

This clone came up a few times. The chain recombines TRBV10-3 with TRBJ1-5; D gene ambiguous. The germline CDR1 and CDR2 sequences are ENHRY and SYGVKD. The ends were cut back, 4 bases at V and 10 bases at J, with 17 bases in the middle. The CDR3 runs to 14 residues. The CDR3 protein is CAISALEGGSPQHF. In DNA form, the CDR3 reads TGTGCCATCAGTGCCCTGGAGGGTGGATCACCCCAGCATTTT.

This clone was seen ten or more times. Other DNA variants within this sample encode the same CDR3. The rearrangement joins TRBV18 to TRBJ2-5; no reliable D call. This CDR3 contains 11 residues. Deletions cut 3 bases from V and 2 bases from J, with 1 base between. The germline V gene encodes CDR1 KGHSH and CDR2 LQKENI. CDR3 residues: CASSPQETQYF. The CDR3 DNA sequence: TGTGCCAGCTCACCTCAAGAGACCCAGTACTTC.

This clone was observed a few times. CDR3 DNA: TGTGCCAGCAGCTTGTCAGGGGCGACCTACAATGAGCAGTTCTTC. As protein: CASSLSGATYNEQFF. The V gene is TRBV7-9, the J gene TRBJ2-1, with a weak D call TRBD1 (6 bases). Per germline, CDR1 SEHNR and CDR2 FQNEAQ (reference sequence). The ends were cut back, 3 bases at V and 2 bases at J, with 11 bases in the middle. The CDR3 runs to 15 residues.

This clone was observed a few times. V is TRBV29-1 and J is TRBJ2-3; 9 bases map to TRBD1. V shed 4 bases and J 1 base; nucleotides not matched to a gene: 6. CDR1 and CDR2 from the germline V gene are SQVTM and ANQGSEA. The CDR3 spans 15 residues. CDR3 sequence reads: CSVVPRQGGTDTQYF. CDR3 bases: TGCAGCGTTGTCCCCCGACAGGGGGGCACAGATACGCAGTATTTT.

This clone was recorded a few times. The V call is TRBV7-2, the J call TRBJ2-5; 9 positions match TRBD2. CDR3 length equals 13 residues. V was clipped by 8 bases and J by 5 bases; unmatched bases: 6. Germline V gives CDR1 SGHTA, CDR2 FQGNSA. The CDR3 loop reads CASGGRAGETQYF. The CDR3 nucleotides read TGTGCCAGCGGCGGGAGGGCCGGGGAGACCCAGTACTTC.

The chain joins TRBV5-1 to TRBJ1-4; 9 positions agree with TRBD1. The V gene end was trimmed by 0 bases and the J gene end by 9 bases; junction bases not matched to a gene: 9. CDR1 and CDR2 from the germline V gene are SGHRS and YFSETQ. CDR3 length equals 16 residues. This chain's CDR3 is CASSLGRDRVSQKLFF. CDR3 DNA sequence: TGCGCCAGCAGCTTGGGCCGGGACAGGGTCAGTCAAAAACTGTTTTTT.

The chain has TRBV18 and TRBJ1-1; no firm D call. The V gene's germline CDR1 is KGHSH and CDR2 LQKENI. The V end was cut by 3 bases, the J end by 11 bases, with 13 bases between. CDR3 length: 12 residues. The CDR3 spells CASSPVRDGAFF. CDR3 DNA: TGTGCCAGCTCACCCGTACGGGATGGTGCTTTCTTT.

The gene calls are TRBV5-6 and TRBJ1-2, with no clear D. The CDR3 runs to 12 residues. Trimming took 1 base from V and 6 from J, leaving 7 bases between them. CDR1 and CDR2 (germline): SGHDT, YYEEEE. CDR3 sequence: CASSLSGDGYTF. The CDR3 coding sequence is TGTGCCAGCAGCTTGAGCGGGGATGGCTACACCTTC.

The rearrangement links TRBV6-5 to TRBJ2-1; 8 bases line up with TRBD2. V lost 1 base and J lost 4; bases outside the gene matches: 3. Germline V gives CDR1 MNHEY, CDR2 SVGAGI. The CDR3 runs to 15 residues. CDR3 sequence (DNA): TGTGCCAGCAGTTACTTGTCTAGCGGGTACAATGAGCAGTTCTTC. Protein product: CASSYLSSGYNEQFF.

This clone was counted only a few times. The rearrangement joins TRBV19 to TRBJ1-5, with D tentatively TRBD1 (6 bases). The V end lost 4 bases, the J end lost 6 bases, and 16 bases lay between the germline ends. Germline V gene sequence: CDR1 LNHDA, CDR2 SQIVND (reference sequence). This CDR3 comprises 15 residues. The CDR3 nucleotides are TGTGCCAGTAGTAAAGCGAGGACAGCAGGTCAGCCCCAGCATTTT. Amino acid sequence: CASSKARTAGQPQHF.

There are a few counts of this clone. The chain is built from TRBV5-6 and TRBJ2-2; no clear D. Germline-derived CDR1 and CDR2 are SGHDT and YYEEEE. CDR3 length equals 15 residues. Between the trimmed V and J ends, which lost 1 base and 4 bases, there was a span of 11 bases. Here the CDR3 DNA reads TGTGCCAGCAGCTTGAGGCAGGTTTTCACCGGGGAGCTGTTTTTT. Translated, it gives CASSLRQVFTGELFF. Full variable domain (outside the CDR3, taken from reference TRBV5-6 and TRBJ2-2): DAGVTQSPTHLIKTRGQQVTLRCSPKSGHDTVSWYQQALGQGPQFIFQYYEEEERQRGNFPDRFSGHQFPNYSSELNVNALLLGDSALYLCASSLRQVFTGELFFGEGSRLTVL.